This TCR beta chain was captured in a study of blood T cell repertoires in COVID-19 (dated by TCRdb to about 2020). Context from the whole study: The collaborator samples originated in the United States, Italy and Spain and spanned the acute and convalescent phases of COVID-19. Nearly every sample came with metadata listing a de-identified subject ID, COVID-19 status, age in years and sex. Where available, HLA class I and class II types were obtained from metadata supplied by the sample provider rather than from assay-based typing. Samples came from the ongoing ImmuneRACE study (first 160 participants) plus 1,254 subjects from 6 global collaborators. The material from the prospective study consisted of cDNA or gDNA derived from T cells, B-cell-depleted T cells, or PBMCs. A freely available public database, intended as a resource for researchers studying the immune response to SARS-CoV-2, is where the repertoires were released. Subjects who had been exposed to COVID-19, were actively infected with it, or had recovered from it provided the deeply sampled blood TCRbeta repertoires that made up the dataset. Results the study describes overall, beyond this receptor: Clinical and demographic metadata were provided uncurated, with the amount varying by source and participant.

The immunoSEQ Assay, a bias-controlled multiplex PCR, was used to amplify TCRbeta CDR3 regions from genomic DNA. Under the source paper's analysis protocol: The number of nucleated cells in each sample was estimated by amplification of reference gene primers within the assay. Sequence reads were collapsed and filtered to measure the absolute abundance of every unique TCRbeta CDR3 rearrangement. For each sample, productive Simpson clonality was calculated as the square root of Simpson's diversity index across productive rearrangements. This is the immuneACCESS table as TCRdb keeps it, with only in-frame sequences that have V and J called. A part of the clones is gone; compared with another copy, unresolved V genes explain less than half, and the rest is unexplained. V and J calls and clone size are given by that table; D and trimming were obtained from the DNA. In all, the sample holds about 210,000 clones, and roughly 85% of those were seen once. The ten largest make up approximately 2.4% of the sample.

At one collaborating source in Seattle, patients were enrolled during active infection and were followed longitudinally through the course of disease. Whole blood was collected in K2EDTA tubes by collaborating institutions according to the institutions' own protocols. For TCRbeta analysis, collaborator samples were shipped as frozen whole blood, as isolated PBMCs, or as DNA extracted from either sample type. Trimming takes 2 bases from V and 5 bases from J, and the germline ends sit 15 bases apart. From its cysteine to its phenylalanine, the CDR3 spans 15 amino acids. The kept DNA is CDR3 alone, 45 bases in frame from the first base. From the germline V gene, CDR1 is KGHSH and CDR2 is LQKENI. Concerning this clone itself: Its antigen is not yet known. Per-base qualities were not stored, and no clone one base away is much larger.

Recombination linked TRBV18 to TRBJ1-1, with the D gene not clear enough to name. Input material: peripheral blood. The clonotype originates from a woman aged 65 to 85 with COVID-19, enrolled during active disease. Read as DNA, the sequence is TGTGCCAGCTCACCAAGTCAACAAGTATGGACTGAAGCTTTCTTT. Translated, it gives CASSPSQQVWTEAFF.